The count of the clone carrying this T cell receptor (beta chain) is one. Its antigen remains unknown. The sample comes from a study of T cells in localized non-small cell lung cancer. Study results and limitations: In uninvolved adjacent lung, T cell clonality reached its highest value, exceeding tumor. Elevated circulating T cell density in blood was associated with longer overall survival.

The germline V gene encodes CDR1 LNHDA and CDR2 SQIVND (reference sequence). The CDR3 extends over 18 amino acids. The J segment lost 2 bases and the V segment lost 1 base, leaving 8 bases of the junction unmatched. TCRdb keeps only in-frame clones here, not all; method: immunoSEQ multiplex PCR. The sample records about 18,000 clones, roughly 89% being singletons. The rearrangement uses TRBV19 and TRBJ2-3, with 11 bases fitting TRBD2. Sequences were derived from peripheral blood, sampled before any cancer treatment. The TCR was taken from a male donor aged 60 or over with stage II squamous cell lung carcinoma. CDR3 sequence: CASSIADGLAGLTDTQYF. CDR3 in DNA: TGTGCCAGTAGTATAGCCGATGGACTAGCGGGCCTCACAGATACGCAGTATTTT.